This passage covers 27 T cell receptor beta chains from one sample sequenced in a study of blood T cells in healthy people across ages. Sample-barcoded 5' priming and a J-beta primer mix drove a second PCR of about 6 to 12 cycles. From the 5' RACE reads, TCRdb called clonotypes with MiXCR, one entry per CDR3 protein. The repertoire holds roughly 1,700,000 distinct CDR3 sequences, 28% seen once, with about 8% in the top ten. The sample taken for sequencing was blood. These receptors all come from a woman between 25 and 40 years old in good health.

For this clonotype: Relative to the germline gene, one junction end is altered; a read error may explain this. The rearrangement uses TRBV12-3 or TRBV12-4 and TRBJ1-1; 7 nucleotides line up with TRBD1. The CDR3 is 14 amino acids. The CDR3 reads CTSSLQGTNTEAFF. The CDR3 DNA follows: TGTACCAGCAGTTTACAGGGGACGAACACTGAAGCTTTCTTT.

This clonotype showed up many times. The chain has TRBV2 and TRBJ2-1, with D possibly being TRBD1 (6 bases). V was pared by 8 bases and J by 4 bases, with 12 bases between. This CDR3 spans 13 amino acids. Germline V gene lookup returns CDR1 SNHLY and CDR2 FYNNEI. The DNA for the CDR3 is TGTGCCAGCTCCAGGGGCTTATACAATGAGCAGTTCTTC. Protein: CASSRGLYNEQFF.

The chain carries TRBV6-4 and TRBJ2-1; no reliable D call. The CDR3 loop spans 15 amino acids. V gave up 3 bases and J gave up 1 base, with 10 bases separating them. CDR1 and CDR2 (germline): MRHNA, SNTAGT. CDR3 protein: CASSEYWGSYNEQFF. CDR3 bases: TGTGCCAGCAGTGAATATTGGGGTTCCTACAATGAGCAGTTCTTC.

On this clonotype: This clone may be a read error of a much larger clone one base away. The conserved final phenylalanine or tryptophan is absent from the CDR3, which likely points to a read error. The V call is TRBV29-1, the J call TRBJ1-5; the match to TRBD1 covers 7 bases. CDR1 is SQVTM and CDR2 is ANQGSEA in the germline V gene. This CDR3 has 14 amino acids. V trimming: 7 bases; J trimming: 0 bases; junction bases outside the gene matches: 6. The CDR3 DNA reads TGCAGCGCCAGGACAGGCAATAGCAATCAGCCCCAGCATGTT. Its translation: CSARTGNSNQPQHV.

The CDR3 region is CATLGGNEQYF. In DNA, the CDR3 is TGTGCCACCCTAGGCGGGAATGAGCAGTACTTC. The chain employs TRBV11-2 and TRBJ2-5, with a weak D call TRBD2 (6 bases). This CDR3 spans 11 amino acids. The V gene lost 10 bases and the J gene lost 11 bases, with 17 bases spanning the gap. Per the germline V gene, CDR1 is SGHAT and CDR2 is FQNNGV.

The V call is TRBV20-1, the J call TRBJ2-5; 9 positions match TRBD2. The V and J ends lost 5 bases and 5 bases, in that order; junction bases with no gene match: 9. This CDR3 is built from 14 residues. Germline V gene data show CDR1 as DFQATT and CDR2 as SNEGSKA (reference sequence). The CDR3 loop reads CSAFSGGQEETQYF. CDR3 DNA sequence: TGCAGTGCTTTTAGCGGGGGTCAAGAGGAGACCCAGTACTTC.

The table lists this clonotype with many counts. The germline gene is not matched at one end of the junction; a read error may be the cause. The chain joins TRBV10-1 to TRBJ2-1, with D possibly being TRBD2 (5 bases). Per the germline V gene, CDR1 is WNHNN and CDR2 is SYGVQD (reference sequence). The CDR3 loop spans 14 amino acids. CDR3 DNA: TGTGCCAGCAGTCCTCGGACTGGAAACAATGAGCAGTTCTTC. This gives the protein CASSPRTGNNEQFF.

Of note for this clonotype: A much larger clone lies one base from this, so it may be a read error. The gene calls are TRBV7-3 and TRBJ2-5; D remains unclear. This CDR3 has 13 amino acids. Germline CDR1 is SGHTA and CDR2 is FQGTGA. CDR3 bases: TGTGCCTGCAGCCGACTCTCTGGCGAGACCCAGTACTTC. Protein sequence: CACSRLSGETQYF.

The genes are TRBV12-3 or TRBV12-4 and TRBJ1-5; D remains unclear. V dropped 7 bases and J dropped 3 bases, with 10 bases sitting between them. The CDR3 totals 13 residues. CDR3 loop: CASKEQPNQPQHF. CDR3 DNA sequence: TGTGCCAGCAAGGAACAGCCCAATCAGCCCCAGCATTTT.

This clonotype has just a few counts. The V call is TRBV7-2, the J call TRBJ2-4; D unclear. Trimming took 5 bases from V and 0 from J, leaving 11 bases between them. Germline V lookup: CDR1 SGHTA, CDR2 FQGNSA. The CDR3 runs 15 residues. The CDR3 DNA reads TGTGCCAGCAGCCCAAGACCGGTAGCCAAAAACATTCAGTACTTC. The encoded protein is CASSPRPVAKNIQYF.

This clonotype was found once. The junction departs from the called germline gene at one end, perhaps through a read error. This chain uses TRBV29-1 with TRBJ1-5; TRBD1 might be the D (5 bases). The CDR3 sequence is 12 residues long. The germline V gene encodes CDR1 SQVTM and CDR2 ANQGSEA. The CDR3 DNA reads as TGCAGCGTTCGGGACGGGAATCAGCCCCGGCATTTT. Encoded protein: CSVRDGNQPRHF.

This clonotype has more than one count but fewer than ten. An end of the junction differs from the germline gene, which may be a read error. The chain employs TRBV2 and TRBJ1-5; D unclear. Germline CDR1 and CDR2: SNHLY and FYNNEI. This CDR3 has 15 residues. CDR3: CAGSENDVLNQPQHF. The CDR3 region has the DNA TGTGCCGGCAGTGAAAACGATGTTCTCAATCAGCCCCAGCATTTT.

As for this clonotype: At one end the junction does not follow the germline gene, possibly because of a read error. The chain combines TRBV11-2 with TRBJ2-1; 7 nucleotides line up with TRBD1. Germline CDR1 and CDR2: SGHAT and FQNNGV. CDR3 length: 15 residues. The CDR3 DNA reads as TGTGTCAGCAGGGGGACAGAGAGCTCCTACAATGAGCAGTTCTTC. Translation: CVSRGTESSYNEQFF.

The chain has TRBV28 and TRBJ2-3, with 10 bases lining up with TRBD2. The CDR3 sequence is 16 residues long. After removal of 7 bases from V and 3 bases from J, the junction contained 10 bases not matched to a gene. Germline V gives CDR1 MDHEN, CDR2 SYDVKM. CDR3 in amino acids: CASIERGGVGTDTQYF. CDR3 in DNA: TGTGCCAGCATCGAGCGGGGGGGCGTTGGAACAGATACGCAGTATTTT.

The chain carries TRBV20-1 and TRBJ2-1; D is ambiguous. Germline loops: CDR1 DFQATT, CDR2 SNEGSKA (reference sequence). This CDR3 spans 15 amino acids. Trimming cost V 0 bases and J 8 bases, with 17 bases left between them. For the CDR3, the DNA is TGCAGTGCTAGAGAAGTAAACCGACCGAGAGATGAGCAGTTCTTC. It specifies CSAREVNRPRDEQFF.

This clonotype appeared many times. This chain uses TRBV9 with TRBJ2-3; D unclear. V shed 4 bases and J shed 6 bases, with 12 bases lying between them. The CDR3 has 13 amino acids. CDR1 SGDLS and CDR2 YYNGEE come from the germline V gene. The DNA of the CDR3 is TGTGCCAGCAGCTCCACGCCCAGGGATACGCAGTATTTT. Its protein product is CASSSTPRDTQYF.

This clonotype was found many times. Written as DNA, the CDR3 is TGTGCCAGCAGCTTAGTCCTAGCTTCCAATGAGCAGTTCTTC. Translating it yields CASSLVLASNEQFF. The genes are TRBV7-2 and TRBJ2-1; the D gene is possibly TRBD2 (5 bases). Germline CDR1 is SGHTA and CDR2 is FQGNSA. The V and J ends lost 1 base and 6 bases respectively, with 10 bases between them. There are 14 residues in the CDR3.

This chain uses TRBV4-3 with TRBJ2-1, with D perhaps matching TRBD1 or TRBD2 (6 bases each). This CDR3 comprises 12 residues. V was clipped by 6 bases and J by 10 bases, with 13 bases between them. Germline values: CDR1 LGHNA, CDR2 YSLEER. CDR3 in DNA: TGCGCCAGCAGGGAGGGGGTAGGGGAGCAGTTCTTC. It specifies CASREGVGEQFF.

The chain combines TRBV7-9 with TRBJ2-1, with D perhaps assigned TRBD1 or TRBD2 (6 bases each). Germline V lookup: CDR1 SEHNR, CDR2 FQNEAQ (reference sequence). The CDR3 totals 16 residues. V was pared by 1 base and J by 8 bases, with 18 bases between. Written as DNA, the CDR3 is TGTGCCAGCAGCTTAGTCAGCGGAGGGGGTTGGGATGAGCAGTTCTTC. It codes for CASSLVSGGGWDEQFF.

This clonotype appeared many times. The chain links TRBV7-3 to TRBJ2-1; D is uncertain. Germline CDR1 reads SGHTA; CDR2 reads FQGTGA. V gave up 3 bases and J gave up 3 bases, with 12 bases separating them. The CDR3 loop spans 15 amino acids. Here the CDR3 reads CASSLGAGRYNEQFF. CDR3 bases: TGTGCCAGCAGCTTGGGCGCCGGACGCTACAATGAGCAGTTCTTC.

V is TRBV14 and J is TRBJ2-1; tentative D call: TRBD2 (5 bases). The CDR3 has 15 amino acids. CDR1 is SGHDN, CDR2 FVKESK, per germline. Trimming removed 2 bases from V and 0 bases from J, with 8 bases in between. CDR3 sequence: CASSQYRDSYNEQFF. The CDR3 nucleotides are TGTGCCAGCAGCCAATACCGGGACTCCTACAATGAGCAGTTCTTC.

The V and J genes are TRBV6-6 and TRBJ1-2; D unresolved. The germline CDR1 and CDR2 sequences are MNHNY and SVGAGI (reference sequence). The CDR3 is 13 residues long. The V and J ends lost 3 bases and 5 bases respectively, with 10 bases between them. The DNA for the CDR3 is TGTGCCAGCAGTTATACGACGGTTTATGGCTACACCTTC. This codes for CASSYTTVYGYTF.

The chain's CDR3 is CASSQGHKLRATGTQYF. In DNA form, the CDR3 reads TGTGCCAGCAGCCAAGGTCATAAGCTGAGGGCGACGGGGACCCAGTACTTC. V is TRBV3-1 and J is TRBJ2-5, with D maybe TRBD2 (5 bases). Germline CDR1 LGHDT, CDR2 YNNKEL (reference sequence). The ends were cut back, 1 base at V and 7 bases at J, with 22 bases in the middle. The CDR3 has 17 residues.

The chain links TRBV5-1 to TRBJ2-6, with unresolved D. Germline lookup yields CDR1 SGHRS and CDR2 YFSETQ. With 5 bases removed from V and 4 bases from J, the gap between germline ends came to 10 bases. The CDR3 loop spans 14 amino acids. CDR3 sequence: CASSSTTGANVLTF. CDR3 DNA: TGCGCCAGCAGTTCTACAACAGGGGCCAACGTCCTGACTTTC.

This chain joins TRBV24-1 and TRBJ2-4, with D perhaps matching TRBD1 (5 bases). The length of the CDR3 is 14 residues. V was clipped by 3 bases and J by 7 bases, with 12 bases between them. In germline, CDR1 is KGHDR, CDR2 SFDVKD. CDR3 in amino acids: CATSDAGLGNIQYF. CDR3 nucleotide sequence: TGTGCCACCAGTGATGCAGGGTTGGGCAACATTCAGTACTTC.

Here the CDR3 DNA reads TGTGCCAGCAACCGCGGGGGCTACGAGCAGTACTTC. Translation: CASNRGGYEQYF. The rearrangement uses TRBV28 and TRBJ2-7; 7 nucleotides line up with TRBD2. The CDR3 has 12 residues. Germline V lookup: CDR1 MDHEN, CDR2 SYDVKM. The J segment lost 3 bases and the V segment lost 7 bases, leaving 3 bases of the junction unmatched.

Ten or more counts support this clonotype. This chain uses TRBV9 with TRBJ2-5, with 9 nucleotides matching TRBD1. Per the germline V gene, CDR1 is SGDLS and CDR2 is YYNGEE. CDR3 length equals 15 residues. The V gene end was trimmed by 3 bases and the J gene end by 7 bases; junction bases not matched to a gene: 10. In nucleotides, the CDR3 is TGTGCCAGCAGCGCTACAGGGGGCCCCGAGGGGACCCAGTACTTC. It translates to CASSATGGPEGTQYF.